Listed below are T cell receptor beta chains from one sample, sequenced in a study of T-cell memory formation after mild COVID-19. MiXCR was run by TCRdb on the 5' RACE reads, yielding one entry per CDR3 protein. Of about 360,000 distinct CDR3 sequences in the sample, roughly 14% are singletons; the top ten hold about 22%. Sequenced: PBMCs or a T cell subset sorted from them (not recorded which). The receptors come from a man between 18 and 35 years old who had mild COVID-19 (a few samples of this study predate the infection). Cell type and time point are not known. Each CDR3 is given with its conserved first and last residue. The D gene is left open where the match is weak. Only part of the rows carry a size: once, few, many, or a class if the clone is expanded.

size,J,V,D,CDR3,DNA
few,TRBJ2-5,TRBV24-1,TRBD2,CATSDPSGGAQTQYF,TGTGCCACCAGTGACCCTAGCGGGGGGGCGCAGACCCAGTACTTC
-,TRBJ1-2,TRBV6-5,-,CASRFPGSYGYTF,TGTGCCAGCAGGTTCCCCGGGTCCTATGGCTACACCTTC
few,TRBJ1-6,TRBV20-1,-,CSARVRAMPGRSPLHF,TGCAGTGCTAGAGTGCGGGCGATGCCGGGCCGTTCACCCCTCCACTTT
-,TRBJ2-3,TRBV24-1,TRBD1,CATEGQSTDTQYF,TGTGCCACCGAGGGACAGAGCACAGATACGCAGTATTTT
-,TRBJ1-2,TRBV27,-,CASSLNQDSYGYTF,TGTGCCAGCAGTTTAAATCAGGACAGCTATGGCTACACCTTC
-,TRBJ1-5,TRBV7-9,-,CASSLVLGSGNQPQHF,TGTGCCAGCAGCTTAGTTCTGGGATCGGGCAATCAGCCCCAGCATTTT
few,TRBJ1-6,TRBV23-1,TRBD1,CASSQLRTGGSPLHF,TGCGCCAGCAGTCAACTACGGACAGGTGGCTCACCCCTCCACTTT
-,TRBJ1-5,TRBV24-1,-,CATSGGSQPQHF,TGTGCCACCAGTGGAGGGTCCCAGCCCCAGCATTTT
-,TRBJ1-6,TRBV14,TRBD1,CASSQQTGSSLHF,TGTGCCAGCAGCCAACAGACAGGGAGTTCCCTCCACTTT
-,TRBJ2-3,TRBV7-3,-,CASSHRDIPQDTQYF,TGTGCCAGCAGCCACCGGGACATACCCCAAGATACGCAGTATTTT
-,TRBJ1-4,TRBV9,TRBD1,CASSIHRGPDEKLFF,TGTGCCAGCAGCATCCACAGGGGACCTGATGAAAAACTGTTTTTT
-,TRBJ1-4,TRBV5-6,-,CASSLVGRANEKLFF,TGTGCCAGCAGCTTGGTCGGCAGGGCTAATGAAAAACTGTTTTTT
-,TRBJ1-1,TRBV11-2,-,CAIVGRGNTEAFF,TGTGCCATTGTAGGGAGGGGGAACACTGAAGCTTTCTTT
-,TRBJ2-5,TRBV4-1,-,CASSLGEGPETQYF,TGCGCCAGCAGCCTTGGCGAGGGTCCAGAGACCCAGTACTTC
few,TRBJ1-1,TRBV27,TRBD1,CASSLRWTGMNTEAFF,TGTGCCAGCAGTTTACGGTGGACAGGGATGAACACTGAAGCTTTCTTT
-,TRBJ2-1,TRBV4-3,-,CASSQGLAHNEQFF,TGCGCCAGCAGCCAAGGATTAGCGCACAATGAGCAGTTCTTC
few,TRBJ2-1,TRBV4-1,TRBD1,CASSQEGQLYNEQFF,TGCGCCAGCAGCCAAGAGGGACAGTTATACAATGAGCAGTTCTTC
-,TRBJ1-1,TRBV6-5,TRBD1,CASRVTGGSGWVTEAFF,TGTGCCAGCAGAGTGACAGGGGGCTCGGGTTGGGTCACTGAAGCTTTCTTT
few,TRBJ1-1,TRBV9,-,CASSVSTANTEAFF,TGTGCCAGCAGCGTTTCGACCGCGAACACTGAAGCTTTCTTT
-,TRBJ2-5,TRBV5-6,-,CASSSIRGMKQETQYF,TGTGCCAGCAGCTCAATCAGGGGAATGAAGCAAGAGACCCAGTACTTC
few,TRBJ2-2,TRBV7-8,-,CASSLAPATGELFF,TGTGCCAGCAGCTTAGCCCCGGCCACCGGGGAGCTGTTTTTT
-,TRBJ2-6,TRBV6-5,-,CASSYGSSPSSGANVLTF,TGTGCCAGCAGTTACGGCTCTTCCCCGAGCTCTGGGGCCAACGTCCTGACTTTC
few,TRBJ2-2,TRBV7-3,TRBD1,CASSLDRGNGELFF,TGTGCCAGCAGCCTGGACAGGGGTAACGGGGAGCTGTTTTTT
many,TRBJ1-2,TRBV24-1,-,CATSESGTDYGYTF,TGTGCCACCAGTGAATCCGGGACCGACTATGGCTACACCTTC
-,TRBJ1-1,TRBV3-1,-,CASSQARGWAEAFF,TGTGCCAGCAGCCAAGCTCGGGGTTGGGCTGAAGCTTTCTTT
few,TRBJ1-3,TRBV25-1,-,CASSPGPTIYF,TGTGCCAGCAGCCCCGGACCCACCATATATTTT
-,TRBJ1-6,TRBV5-1,-,CASSLGGTMIGNSPLHF,TGCGCCAGCAGCTTGGGGGGGACTATGATCGGTAATTCACCCCTCCACTTT
-,TRBJ2-6,TRBV12-3/TRBV12-4,-,CASILEGANVLTF,TGTGCCAGCATCCTTGAGGGGGCCAACGTCCTGACTTTC
many,TRBJ1-2,TRBV5-1,TRBD1,CASSWTGTGTNYGYTF,TGCGCCAGCAGCTGGACAGGGACAGGGACTAACTATGGCTACACCTTC
-,TRBJ2-1,TRBV3-1,TRBD2,CASSLSPQTQLAGGPHEQFF,TGTGCCAGCAGCCTCAGCCCCCAGACTCAACTAGCGGGGGGGCCCCATGAGCAGTTCTTC
many,TRBJ2-5,TRBV7-2,TRBD1,CASSTNRGPEETQYF,TGTGCCAGCAGCACCAACAGGGGGCCGGAGGAGACCCAGTACTTC
few,TRBJ1-5,TRBV6-5,-,CARLRPQGGYSNQPQHF,TGTGCCCGACTAAGGCCCCAGGGCGGATATAGCAATCAGCCCCAGCATTTT
few,TRBJ1-5,TRBV5-1,-,CASSLGGINQPQHF,TGCGCCAGCAGCTTGGGAGGGATCAATCAGCCCCAGCATTTT
-,TRBJ2-2,TRBV20-1,-,CSARAPGTGELFF,TGCAGTGCTAGAGCCCCGGGAACCGGGGAGCTGTTTTTT